This T cell receptor beta chain came from a study of blood T cell repertoires in COVID-19. Study at large: COVID-19 samples collected from the United States, Italy and Spain covered acute and convalescent phases.

Only in-frame clones appear in the TCRdb table, and some are missing; sequencing was by immunoSEQ multiplex PCR. This sample yields roughly 62,000 clones, of which 92% are seen a single time; 5.5% to 6% belongs to the top ten. This CDR3 is 11 amino acids long. V was clipped by 9 bases and J by 1 base, with 6 bases between them. Germline V lookup: CDR1 MNHEY, CDR2 SVGAGI. This TCR was recovered from a human donor in a cohort sampled during active COVID-19. Sample: peripheral blood. The chain uses TRBV6-5 and TRBJ1-1, with D unresolved. CDR3 bases: TGTGCCAGTAAAAAGAACACTGAAGCTTTCTTT. Translation: CASKKNTEAFF.